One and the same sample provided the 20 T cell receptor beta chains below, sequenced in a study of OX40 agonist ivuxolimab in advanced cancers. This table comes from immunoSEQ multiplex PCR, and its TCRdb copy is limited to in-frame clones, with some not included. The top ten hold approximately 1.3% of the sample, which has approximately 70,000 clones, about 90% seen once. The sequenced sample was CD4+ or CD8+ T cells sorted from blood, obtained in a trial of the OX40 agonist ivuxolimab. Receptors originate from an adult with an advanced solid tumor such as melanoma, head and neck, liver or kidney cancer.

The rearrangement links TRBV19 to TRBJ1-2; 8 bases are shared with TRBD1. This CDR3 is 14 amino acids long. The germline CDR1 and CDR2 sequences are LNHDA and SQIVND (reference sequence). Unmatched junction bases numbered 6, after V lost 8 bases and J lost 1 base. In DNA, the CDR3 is TGTGCCAGTTCCACAGGGGGAATTAACTATGGCTACACCTTC. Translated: CASSTGGINYGYTF. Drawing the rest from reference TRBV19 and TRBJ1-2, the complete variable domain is DGGITQSPKYLFRKEGQNVTLSCEQNLNHDAMYWYRQDPGQGLRLIYYSQIVNDFQKGDIAEGYSVSREKKESFPLTVTSAQKNPTAFYLCASSTGGINYGYTFGSGTRLTVV.

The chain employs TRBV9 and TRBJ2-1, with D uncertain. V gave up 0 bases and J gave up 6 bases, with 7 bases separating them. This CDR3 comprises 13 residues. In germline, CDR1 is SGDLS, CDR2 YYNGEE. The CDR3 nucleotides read TGTGCCAGCAGCGTAGCCGTAACCAATGAGCAGTTCTTC. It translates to CASSVAVTNEQFF.

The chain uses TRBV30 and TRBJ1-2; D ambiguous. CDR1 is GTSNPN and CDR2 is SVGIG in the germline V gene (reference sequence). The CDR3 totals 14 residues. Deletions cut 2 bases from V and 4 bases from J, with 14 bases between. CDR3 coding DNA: TGTGCCTGGAGTCCGCCTGCCCATGGCTATGGCTACACCTTC. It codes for CAWSPPAHGYGYTF.

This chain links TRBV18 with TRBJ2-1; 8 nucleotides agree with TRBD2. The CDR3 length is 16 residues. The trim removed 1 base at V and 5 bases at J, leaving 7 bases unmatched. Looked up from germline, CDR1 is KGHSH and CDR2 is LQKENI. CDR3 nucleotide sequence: TGTGCCAGCTCACCACGGCCGGGAGGGGGGAACAATGAGCAGTTCTTC. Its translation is CASSPRPGGGNNEQFF.

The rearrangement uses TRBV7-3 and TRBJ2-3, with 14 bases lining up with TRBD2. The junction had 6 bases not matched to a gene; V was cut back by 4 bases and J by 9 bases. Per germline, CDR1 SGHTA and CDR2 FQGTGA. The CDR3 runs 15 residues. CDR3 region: CASSSGLAGGNTQYF. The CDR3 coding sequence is TGTGCCAGCAGCTCAGGACTAGCGGGAGGAAACACGCAGTATTTT.

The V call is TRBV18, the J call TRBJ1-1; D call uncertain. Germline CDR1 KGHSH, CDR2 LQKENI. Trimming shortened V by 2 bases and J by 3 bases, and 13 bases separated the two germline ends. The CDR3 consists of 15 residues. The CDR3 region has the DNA TGTGCCAGCTCACCAACGGGGATTATGGACACTGAAGCTTTCTTT. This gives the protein CASSPTGIMDTEAFF.

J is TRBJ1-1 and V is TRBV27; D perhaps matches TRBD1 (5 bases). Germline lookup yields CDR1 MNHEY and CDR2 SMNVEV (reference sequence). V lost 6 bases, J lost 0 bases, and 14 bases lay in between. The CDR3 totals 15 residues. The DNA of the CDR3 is TGTGCCAGCAGAATCACCCAGACAGTGAACACTGAAGCTTTCTTT. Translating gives CASRITQTVNTEAFF.

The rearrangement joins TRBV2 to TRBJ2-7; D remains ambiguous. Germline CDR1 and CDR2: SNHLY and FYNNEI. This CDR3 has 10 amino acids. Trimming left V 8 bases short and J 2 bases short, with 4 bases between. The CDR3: CASQAYEQYF. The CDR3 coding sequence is TGTGCCAGCCAAGCCTACGAGCAGTACTTC. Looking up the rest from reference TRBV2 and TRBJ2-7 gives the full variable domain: EPEVTQTPSHQVTQMGQEVILRCVPISNHLYFYWYRQILGQKVEFLVSFYNNEISEKSEIFDDQFSVERPDGSNFTLKIRSTKLEDSAMYFCASQAYEQYFGPGTRLTVT.

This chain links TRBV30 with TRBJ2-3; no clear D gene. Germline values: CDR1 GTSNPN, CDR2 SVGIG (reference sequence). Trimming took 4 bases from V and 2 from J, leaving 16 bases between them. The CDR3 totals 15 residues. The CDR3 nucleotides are TGTGCCTGGACTCAAGACGGAAAGTACACAGATACGCAGTATTTT. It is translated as CAWTQDGKYTDTQYF.

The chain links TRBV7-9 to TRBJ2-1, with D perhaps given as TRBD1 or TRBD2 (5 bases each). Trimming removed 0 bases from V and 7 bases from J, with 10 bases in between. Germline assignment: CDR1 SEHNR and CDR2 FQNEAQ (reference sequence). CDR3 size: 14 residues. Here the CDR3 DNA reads TGTGCCAGCAGCTTAGCGGGGGAGAGAAATGAGCAGTTCTTC. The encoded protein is CASSLAGERNEQFF.

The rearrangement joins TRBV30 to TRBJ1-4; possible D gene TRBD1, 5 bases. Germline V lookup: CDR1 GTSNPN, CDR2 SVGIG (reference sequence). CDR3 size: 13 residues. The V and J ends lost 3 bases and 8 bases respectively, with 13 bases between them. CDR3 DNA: TGTGCCTGGAGGGCGGGGTGGGGGGAAAAACTGTTTTTT. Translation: CAWRAGWGEKLFF.

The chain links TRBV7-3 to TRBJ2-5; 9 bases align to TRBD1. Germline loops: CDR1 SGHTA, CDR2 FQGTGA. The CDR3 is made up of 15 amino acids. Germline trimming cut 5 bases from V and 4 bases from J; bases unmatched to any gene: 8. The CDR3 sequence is CASSVSGQGRETQYF. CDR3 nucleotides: TGTGCCAGCAGCGTATCGGGACAGGGCCGAGAGACCCAGTACTTC.

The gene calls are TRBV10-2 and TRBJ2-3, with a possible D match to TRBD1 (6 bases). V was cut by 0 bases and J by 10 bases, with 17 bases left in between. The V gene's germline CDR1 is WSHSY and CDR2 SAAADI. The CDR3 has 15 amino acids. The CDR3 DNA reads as TGCGCCAGCAGTGAGTCACTTCTCAGGCCAGGGGCGCAGTATTTT. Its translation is CASSESLLRPGAQYF.

The CDR3 DNA reads TGTGCCAGCTCGGAAGGGACAGCTAACGAGGAGCTGTTTTTT. Protein product: CASSEGTANEELFF. The chain recombines TRBV18 with TRBJ2-2, with 7 bases that match TRBD1. CDR1 and CDR2 from the germline V gene are KGHSH and LQKENI. This CDR3 is 14 amino acids long. The trim removed 6 bases at V and 10 bases at J, leaving 11 bases unmatched.

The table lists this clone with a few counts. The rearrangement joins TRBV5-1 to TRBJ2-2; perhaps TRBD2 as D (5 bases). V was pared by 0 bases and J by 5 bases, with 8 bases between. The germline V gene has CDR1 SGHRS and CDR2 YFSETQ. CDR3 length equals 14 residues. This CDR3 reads CASSLAEGTGELFF. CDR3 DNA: TGCGCCAGCAGCTTGGCCGAGGGAACCGGGGAGCTGTTTTTT.

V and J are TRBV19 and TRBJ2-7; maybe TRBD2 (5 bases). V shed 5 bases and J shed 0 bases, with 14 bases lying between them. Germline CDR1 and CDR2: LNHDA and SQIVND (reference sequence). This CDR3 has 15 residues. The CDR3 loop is CASSGPGISSYEQYF. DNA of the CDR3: TGTGCCAGTAGTGGCCCCGGGATCAGCTCCTACGAGCAGTACTTC.

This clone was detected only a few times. The CDR3 loop is CASSWTTNTEAFF. Here the CDR3 DNA reads TGTGCCAGCAGCTGGACGACGAACACTGAAGCTTTCTTT. The chain couples TRBV7-3 to TRBJ1-1; D gene ambiguous. From germline, CDR1 is SGHTA and CDR2 FQGTGA. The ends were cut back, 4 bases at V and 1 base at J, with 7 bases in the middle. This CDR3 has 13 residues.

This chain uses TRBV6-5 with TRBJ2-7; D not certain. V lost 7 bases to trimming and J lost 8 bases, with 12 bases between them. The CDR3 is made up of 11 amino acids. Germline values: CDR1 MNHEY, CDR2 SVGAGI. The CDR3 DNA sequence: TGTGCCAGCATGCCGGGCCGACAGCAGTACTTC. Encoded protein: CASMPGRQQYF.

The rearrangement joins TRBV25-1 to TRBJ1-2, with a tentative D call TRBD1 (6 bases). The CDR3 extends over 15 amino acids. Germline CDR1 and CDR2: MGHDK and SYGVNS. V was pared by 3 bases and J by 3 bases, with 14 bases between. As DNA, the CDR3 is TGTGCCAGCAGTGATGGTCCAGGGGCCTACTATGGCTACACCTTC. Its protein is CASSDGPGAYYGYTF.

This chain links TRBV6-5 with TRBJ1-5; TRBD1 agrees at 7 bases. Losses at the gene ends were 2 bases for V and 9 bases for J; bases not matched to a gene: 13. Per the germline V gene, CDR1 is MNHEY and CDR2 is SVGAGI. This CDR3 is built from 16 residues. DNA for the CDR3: TGTGCCAGCAGTTACACGTCCCCATCACAGGGGAGGCCCCAGCATTTT. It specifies CASSYTSPSQGRPQHF.